The 10 T cell receptor beta chains presented below share a single source sample, sequenced in a study of blood T cells in healthy people across ages. Using a J-beta primer mix together with a sample-barcoded 5' primer, a second PCR was run for 7 to 11 cycles. TCRdb called the 5' RACE reads again in MiXCR, with one record for every CDR3 protein. The table records over 600,000 distinct CDR3 sequences, about 56% of them present only once. Source material: blood. These receptors all stem from a man between 40 and 49 years old in good health.

In this sample, this clonotype turned up a few times. The rearrangement links TRBV29-1 to TRBJ2-1, with D tentatively TRBD2 (5 bases). Trimming took 7 bases from V and 5 from J, leaving 12 bases between them. The CDR3 length is 12 residues. Germline assignment: CDR1 SQVTM and CDR2 ANQGSEA. For the CDR3, the DNA is TGCAGCGGCGTAGCGTACAACAATGAGCAGTTCTTC. This codes for CSGVAYNNEQFF.

This rearrangement joins TRBV2 to TRBJ1-2, with a possible D match to TRBD1 (6 bases). The germline V gene encodes CDR1 SNHLY and CDR2 FYNNEI. This CDR3 contains 15 residues. V was trimmed by 4 bases and J by 2 bases, leaving 14 bases between them. The CDR3: CASSVLNDRNYGYTF. CDR3 nucleotide sequence: TGTGCCAGCAGTGTTCTCAATGACAGGAACTATGGCTACACCTTC.

This clonotype was detected once. The chain employs TRBV7-8 and TRBJ2-3; maybe TRBD1 (5 bases). V was trimmed by 5 bases and J by 1 base, leaving 19 bases between them. The CDR3 consists of 17 residues. Germline V CDR1 and CDR2: SGHVS, FQNEAQ. CDR3 region: CASSPWVGVEGTDTQYF. CDR3 DNA sequence: TGTGCCAGCAGCCCTTGGGTAGGGGTTGAGGGCACAGATACGCAGTATTTT.

The chain links TRBV6-5 to TRBJ2-7; D is perhaps TRBD1 or TRBD2 (5 bases each). The CDR3 contains 15 residues. The V gene's germline CDR1 is MNHEY and CDR2 SVGAGI. V lost 5 bases and J lost 6, with 20 bases in between. The CDR3 here is CASSSPAGASGEQYF. CDR3 DNA sequence: TGTGCCAGCAGTAGCCCCGCCGGGGCCAGCGGCGAGCAGTACTTC.

The J gene is TRBJ2-7, the V gene TRBV4-3; D is tentatively TRBD1 or TRBD2 (5 bases each). Between the trimmed V and J ends, which lost 4 bases and 1 base, there was a span of 14 bases. Germline CDR1 LGHNA, CDR2 YSLEER. The CDR3 runs 15 residues. The CDR3 region is CASSLYNGASYEQYF. For the CDR3, the DNA is TGCGCCAGCAGCCTCTATAACGGGGCATCCTACGAGCAGTACTTC.

The chain is built from TRBV12-3 or TRBV12-4 and TRBJ2-7, with unresolved D. V lost 0 bases and J 4 bases, leaving 19 bases between the germline ends. The CDR3 extends over 17 amino acids. The CDR3 DNA follows: TGTGCCAGCAGTTTAGCCCTATCGACGGACCGCCGGTACGAGCAGTACTTC. Translated, it gives CASSLALSTDRRYEQYF.

In this sample, this clonotype turned up a few times. The chain combines TRBV29-1 with TRBJ2-5, with TRBD1 matching 8 bases. Per the germline V gene, CDR1 is SQVTM and CDR2 is ANQGSEA. V lost 7 bases to trimming and J lost 5 bases; unmatched junction nucleotides: 15. The length of the CDR3 is 15 residues. In nucleotides, the CDR3 is TGCAGCGCCAGGGACTTAAGGACAGGGATCGAGACCCAGTACTTC. Its translation is CSARDLRTGIETQYF. The full variable domain, completed using reference TRBV29-1 and TRBJ2-5, is SAVISQKPSRDICQRGTSLTIQCQVDSQVTMMFWYRQQPGQSLTLIATANQGSEATYESGFVIDKFPISRPNLTFSTLTVSNMSPEDSSIYLCSARDLRTGIETQYFGPGTRLLVL.

The chain combines TRBV25-1 with TRBJ2-7; no firm D call. The germline CDR1 and CDR2 sequences are MGHDK and SYGVNS. V lost 2 bases and J 7 bases, leaving 9 bases between the germline ends. The CDR3 loop spans 12 amino acids. As DNA, the CDR3 is TGTGCCAGCAGTGAAGGGTTTGAGGAGCAGTACTTC. Amino acid sequence: CASSEGFEEQYF.

This clonotype was observed once. V gene TRBV20-1 combines with J gene TRBJ2-1; no clear D. CDR1 is DFQATT and CDR2 is SNEGSKA in the germline V gene (reference sequence). There are 12 residues in the CDR3. V lost 0 bases to trimming and J lost 7 bases, with 7 bases between them. CDR3 in DNA: TGCAGTGCTAGAGATTGGGCGAATGAGCAGTTCTTC. Its protein is CSARDWANEQFF.

This chain connects TRBV6-5 to TRBJ1-2; 7 bases agree with TRBD1. V shed 6 bases and J 7 bases; nucleotides not matched to a gene: 5. CDR1 and CDR2 from the germline V gene are MNHEY and SVGAGI. The CDR3 covers 12 residues. The CDR3 bases are TGTGCCAGCAGGACAGGGATAGGTGGCTACACCTTC. Translating it yields CASRTGIGGYTF.